The rows below give T cell receptor beta chains drawn from one sample of a study of cytomegalovirus exposure and HLA in healthy donors. The data were produced by immunoSEQ multiplex PCR, yet TCRdb's version contains in-frame clones alone and is incomplete. This table has about 190,000 clones, 65% to 80% appearing once. The sample comprised PBMCs. Receptor source: a man younger than 45 in good health and CMV-seropositive. Both conserved end residues are part of each CDR3.

TRBJ2-4 TRBV6-5 CASSAGFRAKNIQYF
TRBJ2-1 TRBV2 CASLSGTDTFRGQFF
TRBJ2-7 TRBV27 CASSKFRGAVTYEQYF
TRBJ2-3 TRBV7-4 CASSLSAGFRRDTQYF
TRBJ2-7 TRBV6-1 CASRKTGGSYEQYF
TRBJ2-5 TRBV7-7 CASSYGQGNSHRETQYF
TRBJ1-1 TRBV9 CASSAWKTGDTKAFF
TRBJ2-7 TRBV7-2 CAGSQGTYEQYF
TRBJ1-5 TRBV30 CAWGQGSRQPQHF
TRBJ2-7 TRBV9 CASSVDAGTASYEQYF
TRBJ2-7 TRBV5-1 CASRPAGGISYEQYF
TRBJ2-5 TRBV4-3 CASSPSPGQAARETQYF
TRBJ2-1 TRBV7-3 CASSFVASDEQFF
TRBJ2-7 TRBV5-1 CASSPLRQGNQQYF
TRBJ1-6 TRBV9 CASSVLDRSSYNSPLHF
TRBJ2-5 TRBV19 CASSIARGSETQYF
TRBJ1-4 TRBV30 CAWSWRVWEKLFF
TRBJ2-1 TRBV5-4 CASSAGTSGYNEQFF
TRBJ2-1 TRBV28 CASSSYSGSGYNEQFF
TRBJ1-2 TRBV30 CAWSLWGDSVTF
TRBJ2-2 TRBV6-6 CASKTTGNTGELFF
TRBJ2-7 TRBV6-1 CASSERGQEIYEQYF
TRBJ2-7 TRBV7-2 CASSSTSGRARSSYEQYF
TRBJ2-1 TRBV10-3 CAISDSARPYNEQFF
TRBJ2-3 TRBV7-2 CASSFIAADTQYF